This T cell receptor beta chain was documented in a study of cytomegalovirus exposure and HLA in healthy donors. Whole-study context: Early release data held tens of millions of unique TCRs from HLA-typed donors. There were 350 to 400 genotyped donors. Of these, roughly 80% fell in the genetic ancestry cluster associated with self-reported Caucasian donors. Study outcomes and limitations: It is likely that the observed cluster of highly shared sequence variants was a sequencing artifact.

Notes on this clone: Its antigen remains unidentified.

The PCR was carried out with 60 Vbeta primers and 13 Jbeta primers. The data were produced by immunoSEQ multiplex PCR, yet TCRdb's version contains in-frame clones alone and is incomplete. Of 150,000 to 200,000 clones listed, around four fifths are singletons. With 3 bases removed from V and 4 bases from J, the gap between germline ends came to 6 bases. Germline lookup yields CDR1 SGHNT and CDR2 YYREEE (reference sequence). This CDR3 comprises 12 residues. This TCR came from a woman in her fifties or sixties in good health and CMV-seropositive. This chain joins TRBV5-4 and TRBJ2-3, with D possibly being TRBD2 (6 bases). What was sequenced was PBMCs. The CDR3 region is CASSWGADTQYF. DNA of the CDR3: TGTGCCAGCAGCTGGGGGGCAGATACGCAGTATTTT.